This entry concerns a single T cell receptor beta chain. Its antigen is not known. These data originate in a study of molecular identifiers for immune sequencing clone quantification. Notes on the study in general: Over 98% of effector molecules, but under 1% in naive cells, were held by clones with more than 20 RNA copies.

Bulk libraries came from a prior protocol with listed TCR primers. TCRdb reprocessed the PCR reads with MiXCR, giving one entry per CDR3 protein. The sample lists about 630,000 distinct CDR3 sequences; about 25% were seen once. This CDR3 has 13 residues. Per the germline V gene, CDR1 is SGDLS and CDR2 is YYNGEE. V dropped 0 bases and J dropped 4 bases, with 4 bases sitting between them. The genes are TRBV9 and TRBJ1-4; D gene uncertain. Material for sequencing was naive CD8+ T cells from blood, with Jurkat cell RNA spiked in. Subset indicated: FACS-sorted CD8+CD4-CCR7+CD45RA+ naive T cells. The TCR originated in a human donor in good health. Some libraries in this study had Jurkat cell RNA spiked in. CDR3 protein: CASSVGSNEKLFF. The CDR3 region has the DNA TGTGCCAGCAGCGTAGGGAGTAATGAAAAACTGTTTTTT.